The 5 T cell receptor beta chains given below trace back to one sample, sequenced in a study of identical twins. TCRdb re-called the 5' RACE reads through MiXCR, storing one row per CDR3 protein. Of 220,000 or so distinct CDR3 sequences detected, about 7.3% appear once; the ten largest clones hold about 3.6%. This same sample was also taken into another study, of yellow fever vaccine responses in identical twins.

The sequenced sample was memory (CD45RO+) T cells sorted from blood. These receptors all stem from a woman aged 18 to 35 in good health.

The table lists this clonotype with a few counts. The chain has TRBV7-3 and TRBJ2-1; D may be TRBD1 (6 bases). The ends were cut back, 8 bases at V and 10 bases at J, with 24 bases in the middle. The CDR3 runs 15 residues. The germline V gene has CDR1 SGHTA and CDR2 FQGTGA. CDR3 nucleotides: TGTGCCAGCGCACCCAAACCCGGACAGCCCCAGGAGCAGTTCTTC. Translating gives CASAPKPGQPQEQFF.

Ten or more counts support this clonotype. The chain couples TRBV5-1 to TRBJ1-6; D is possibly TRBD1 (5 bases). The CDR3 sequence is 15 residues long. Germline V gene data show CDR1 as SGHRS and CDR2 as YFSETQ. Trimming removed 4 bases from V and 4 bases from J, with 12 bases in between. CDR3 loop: CASSASTDYNSPLHF. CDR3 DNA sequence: TGCGCCAGCAGCGCCTCGACAGATTATAATTCACCCCTCCACTTT.

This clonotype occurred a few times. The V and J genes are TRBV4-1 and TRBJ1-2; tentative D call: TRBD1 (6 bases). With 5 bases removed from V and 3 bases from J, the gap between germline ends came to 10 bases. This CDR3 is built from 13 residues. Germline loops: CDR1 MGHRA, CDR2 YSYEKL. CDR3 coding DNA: TGCGCCAGCAGCAGAAGGACAGACTATGGCTACACCTTC. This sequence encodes CASSRRTDYGYTF.

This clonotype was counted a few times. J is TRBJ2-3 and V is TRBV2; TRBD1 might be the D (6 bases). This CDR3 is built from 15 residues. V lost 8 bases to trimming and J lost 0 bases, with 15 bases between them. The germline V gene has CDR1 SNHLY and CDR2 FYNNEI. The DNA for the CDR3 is TGTGCCAGCTCGCCCAGGGACACTAGCACAGATACGCAGTATTTT. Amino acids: CASSPRDTSTDTQYF.

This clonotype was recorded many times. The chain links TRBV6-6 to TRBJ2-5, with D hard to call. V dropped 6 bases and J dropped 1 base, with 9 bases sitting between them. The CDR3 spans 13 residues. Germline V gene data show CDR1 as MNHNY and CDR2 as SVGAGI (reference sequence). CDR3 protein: CASSSDTQETQYF. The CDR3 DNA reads TGTGCCAGCAGCTCCGACACCCAAGAGACCCAGTACTTC.